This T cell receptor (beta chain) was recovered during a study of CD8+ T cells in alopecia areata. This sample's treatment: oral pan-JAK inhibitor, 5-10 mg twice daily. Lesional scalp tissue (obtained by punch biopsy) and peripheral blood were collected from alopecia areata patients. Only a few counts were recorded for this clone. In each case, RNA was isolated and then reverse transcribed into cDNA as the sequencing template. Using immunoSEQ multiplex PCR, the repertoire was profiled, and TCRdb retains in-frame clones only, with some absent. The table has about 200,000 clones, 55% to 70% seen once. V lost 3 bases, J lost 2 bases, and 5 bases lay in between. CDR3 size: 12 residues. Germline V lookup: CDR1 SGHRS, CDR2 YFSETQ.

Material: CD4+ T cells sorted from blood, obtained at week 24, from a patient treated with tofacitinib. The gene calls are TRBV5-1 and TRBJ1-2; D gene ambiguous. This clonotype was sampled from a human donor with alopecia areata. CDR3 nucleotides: TGCGCCAGCAGCTCAGACAACTATGGCTACACCTTC. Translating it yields CASSSDNYGYTF.